This entry lists 31 T cell receptor beta chains sequenced from one sample in a study of molecular identifiers for immune sequencing clone quantification. TCRdb reprocessed the PCR reads with MiXCR, giving one entry per CDR3 protein. The sample has over 300,000 distinct CDR3 sequences, roughly 23% seen once. Sequencing input: naive CD8+ T cells from blood, with Jurkat cell RNA spiked in. Subset described: FACS-sorted CD8+CD4-CCR7+CD45RA+ naive T cells. Receptors originate from a human donor in good health. Some libraries in this study had Jurkat cell RNA spiked in.

This clonotype was counted only a few times. The CDR3 nucleotides read TGTGCCAGCAGTTTCGGACTTACTGCCTACGAGCAGTACTTC. Encoded protein: CASSFGLTAYEQYF. The chain has TRBV28 and TRBJ2-7; tentative D call: TRBD2 (5 bases). Germline assignment: CDR1 MDHEN and CDR2 SYDVKM. The CDR3 runs 14 residues. Trimming took off 3 bases at V and 2 bases at J, with 11 bases between the two ends.

Regarding this clonotype: This may be a read error, as it is one base from a much larger clone. This chain connects TRBV7-6 to TRBJ2-5; D is perhaps TRBD1 or TRBD2 (5 bases each). The CDR3 spans 11 residues. CDR1 SGHVS and CDR2 FNYEAQ come from the germline V gene. Trimming removed 6 bases at V and 9 bases at J, with 11 bases between. The CDR3 protein is CASRKLGAQYF. In DNA, the CDR3 is TGTGCCAGCAGAAAGCTGGGGGCCCAGTACTTC.

Worth noting for this clonotype: A much larger clone sits a single nucleotide away, making a read error possible. Since no conserved phenylalanine or tryptophan closes the CDR3, a read error is the likely cause. This chain connects TRBV24-1 to TRBJ2-2, with a tentative D call TRBD1 (5 bases). This CDR3 spans 12 amino acids. Trimming pared 7 bases from V and 7 bases from J, leaving 9 bases between. CDR1 KGHDR and CDR2 SFDVKD come from the germline V gene. The chain's CDR3 is CATRGVDGELFL. CDR3 coding DNA: TGTGCCACCAGAGGGGTTGACGGGGAGCTGTTTCTT.

The chain uses TRBV30 and TRBJ2-1, with D unresolved. V was trimmed by 0 bases and J by 8 bases, leaving 11 bases between them. There are 13 residues in the CDR3. Germline V gene lookup returns CDR1 GTSNPN and CDR2 SVGIG (reference sequence). In nucleotides, the CDR3 is TGTGCCTGGAGTGTTTCGTCATGGCATGAGCAGTTCTTC. Amino acids: CAWSVSSWHEQFF. The full variable domain, with the rest looked up from reference TRBV30 and TRBJ2-1, is SQTIHQWPATLVQPVGSPLSLECTVEGTSNPNLYWYRQAAGRGLQLLFYSVGIGQISSEVPQNLSASRPQDRQFILSSKKLLLSDSGFYLCAWSVSSWHEQFFGPGTRLTVL.

This sequence joins TRBV6-5 and TRBJ1-1; 9 bases are a match to TRBD1. With 6 bases clipped from V and 11 bases from J, the junction kept 19 bases outside the gene matches. This CDR3 has 16 amino acids. The germline V gene has CDR1 MNHEY and CDR2 SVGAGI. In DNA form, the CDR3 reads TGTGCCAGCAGGCAACGATCCGACAGGGGGTTGCGCGACGCTTTCTTT. Its translation: CASRQRSDRGLRDAFF.

This clonotype was detected many times. The chain has TRBV7-9 and TRBJ2-2, with D possibly being TRBD1 (6 bases). Per the germline V gene, CDR1 is SEHNR and CDR2 is FQNEAQ (reference sequence). This CDR3 spans 14 amino acids. Trimming removed 5 bases at V and 4 bases at J, with 11 bases between. The CDR3 DNA reads as TGTGCCAGCAGCCGGGACACATTCACCGGGGAGCTGTTTTTT. The encoded protein is CASSRDTFTGELFF.

The chain uses TRBV4-3 and TRBJ2-3, with 7 bases that match TRBD2. Trimming at V came to 2 bases and at J to 3 bases, leaving 8 bases not matched to a gene. CDR1 LGHNA and CDR2 YSLEER come from the germline V gene. This CDR3 contains 16 residues. CDR3 residues: CASSQTAGAGTDTQYF. The CDR3 region has the DNA TGCGCCAGCAGCCAAACGGCGGGAGCTGGTACAGATACGCAGTATTTT.

In this sample, this clonotype turned up many times. This chain connects TRBV7-8 to TRBJ1-1; D call uncertain. The CDR3 contains 12 residues. Per germline, CDR1 SGHVS and CDR2 FQNEAQ. V dropped 5 bases and J dropped 3 bases, with 7 bases sitting between them. DNA of the CDR3: TGTGCCAGCAGCCCCGTAGACACTGAAGCTTTCTTT. It yields the protein CASSPVDTEAFF.

This clonotype was seen only a few times. The chain combines TRBV4-1 with TRBJ1-4; the D gene is possibly TRBD1 (6 bases). Trimming removed 0 bases at V and 5 bases at J, with 10 bases between. Germline V CDR1 and CDR2: MGHRA, YSYEKL. CDR3 length equals 15 residues. CDR3 region: CASSQDQTGNEKLFF. The CDR3 DNA sequence: TGCGCCAGCAGCCAAGATCAAACAGGGAATGAAAAACTGTTTTTT.

In regard to this clonotype: This clone may be a read error of a much larger clone one base away. The chain couples TRBV7-9 to TRBJ2-7; D assignment may be TRBD1 or TRBD2 (5 bases each). The CDR3 contains 14 residues. The germline V gene encodes CDR1 SEHNR and CDR2 FQNEAQ (reference sequence). The germline V and J ends were trimmed by 4 bases and 2 bases, with 12 bases remaining between them. CDR3 protein: CASSYGGAPYEQYF. The CDR3 region has the DNA TGTGCCAGCAGCTATGGGGGAGCACCCTACGAGCAGTACTTC.

The J gene is TRBJ1-1, the V gene TRBV4-3, with TRBD1 as a possible D gene (5 bases). Trimming cost V 3 bases and J 1 base, with 24 bases left between them. The CDR3 contains 19 residues. Germline V gives CDR1 LGHNA, CDR2 YSLEER. The DNA for the CDR3 is TGCGCCAGCAGCCACCCCCCACATCTTGCAGGACATCCGAACACTGAAGCTTTCTTT. This translates into CASSHPPHLAGHPNTEAFF.

This clonotype was observed many times. For the CDR3, the DNA is TGTGCCAGCAGTGTCGTCATGAGGGAAGGCGAGCAGTACTTC. Translation: CASSVVMREGEQYF. The genes are TRBV12-3 or TRBV12-4 and TRBJ2-7, with a tentative D call TRBD2 (5 bases). Trimming took 5 bases from V and 6 from J, leaving 17 bases between them. The CDR3 loop spans 14 amino acids.

A remark on this clonotype: This may be a read error, as it is one base from a much larger clone. This sequence joins TRBV12-3 or TRBV12-4 and TRBJ2-5; D not resolved. The CDR3 covers 14 residues. The CDR3 DNA is TGTGCCAGCAGTTTCGGACCAGGAGAAGAGCCCCAGTACTTC. Translating it yields CASSFGPGEEPQYF.

Notes on this clonotype: Since a much larger clone is just one base distant, this may be a read error. The chain uses TRBV5-6 and TRBJ2-7, with TRBD2 as a possible D gene (5 bases). The germline V gene encodes CDR1 SGHDT and CDR2 YYEEEE. The CDR3 consists of 15 residues. CDR3 loop: CASSLVGVSSYGQYF. The CDR3 nucleotides are TGTGCCAGCAGCTTGGTCGGGGTAAGTTCCTACGGGCAGTACTTC.

This clonotype was seen a handful of times. The chain combines TRBV7-9 with TRBJ1-5; 9 nucleotides match TRBD1. CDR1 and CDR2 from the germline V gene are SEHNR and FQNEAQ (reference sequence). The CDR3 has 14 residues. Trimming took 4 bases from V and 9 from J; bases not matched to a gene: 7. The CDR3 loop reads CASSSRDRVGPQHF. The CDR3 nucleotides read TGTGCCAGCAGCTCCCGGGACAGGGTCGGGCCCCAGCATTTT.

V is TRBV27 and J is TRBJ2-7; 7 nucleotides agree with TRBD1. CDR1 is MNHEY, CDR2 SMNVEV, per germline (reference sequence). This CDR3 contains 16 residues. Unmatched junction bases numbered 13, after V lost 6 bases and J lost 2 bases. The CDR3, as DNA: TGTGCCAGCAGCGTCCGAGGACAGGCCCGTCCCTACGAGCAGTACTTC. This translates into CASSVRGQARPYEQYF.

In this sample, this clonotype turned up many times. The rearrangement links TRBV20-1 to TRBJ1-6; 8 bases align to TRBD1. CDR1 DFQATT and CDR2 SNEGSKA come from the germline V gene (reference sequence). The CDR3 consists of 13 residues. V dropped 4 bases and J dropped 9; count of bases not matched to a gene: 5. This CDR3 is CSAKDRGSSPLHF. CDR3 sequence (DNA): TGCAGTGCTAAAGACAGGGGTAGTTCACCCCTCCACTTT.

CDR3 loop: CASSSPVSASYNEQFF. In DNA form, the CDR3 reads TGTGCCAGCAGTTCCCCGGTTAGCGCCTCCTACAATGAGCAGTTCTTC. The gene calls are TRBV6-2 or TRBV6-3 and TRBJ2-1, with D possibly being TRBD2 (5 bases). The CDR3 loop spans 16 amino acids. V gave up 4 bases and J gave up 0 bases, with 13 bases separating them. Germline V lookup: CDR1 MNHEY, CDR2 SVGEGT.

This clonotype was seen ten or more times. The J gene is TRBJ2-7, the V gene TRBV6-2 or TRBV6-3; D might be TRBD1 or TRBD2, each matching 6 bases. The CDR3 runs to 13 residues. Germline CDR1 reads MNHEY; CDR2 reads SVGEGT. V gave up 7 bases and J gave up 2 bases, with 12 bases separating them. As DNA, the CDR3 is TGTGCCAGCACCCAGGGGAGGACCTACGAGCAGTACTTC. This translates into CASTQGRTYEQYF.

This clonotype was detected only a few times. V is TRBV5-4 and J is TRBJ1-2; 11 nucleotides align to TRBD1. The CDR3 sequence is 15 residues long. The V gene's germline CDR1 is SGHNT and CDR2 YYREEE (reference sequence). Trimming at V came to 1 base and at J to 7 bases, leaving 6 bases not matched to a gene. The CDR3 loop reads CASSLIGQGASGYTF. The CDR3 nucleotides are TGTGCCAGCAGCTTGATAGGACAGGGGGCTTCTGGCTACACCTTC.

V is TRBV9 and J is TRBJ2-3, with 8 bases that match TRBD1. The CDR3 loop spans 16 amino acids. Looked up from germline, CDR1 is SGDLS and CDR2 is YYNGEE. V lost 4 bases and J lost 3; bases outside the gene matches: 10. CDR3 protein: CASSYRRTGPTDTQYF. For the CDR3, the DNA is TGTGCCAGCAGCTATCGGAGGACAGGGCCGACAGATACGCAGTATTTT.

This clonotype was found a few times. The chain combines TRBV5-6 with TRBJ1-1; 9 bases are shared with TRBD1. CDR3 size: 17 residues. CDR1 SGHDT and CDR2 YYEEEE come from the germline V gene. V was pared by 0 bases and J by 2 bases, with 8 bases of the junction left unmatched. CDR3 residues: CASSLDWGTGINTEAFF. The CDR3 region has the DNA TGTGCCAGCAGCTTGGACTGGGGGACAGGGATAAACACTGAAGCTTTCTTT.

This rearrangement joins TRBV30 to TRBJ2-1; a possible D gene is TRBD2 (5 bases). Trimming took off 3 bases at V and 13 bases at J, with 22 bases between the two ends. The length of the CDR3 is 14 residues. CDR1 and CDR2 (germline): GTSNPN, SVGIG (reference sequence). The CDR3 sequence is CAWRETGISGVQFF. The CDR3, as DNA: TGTGCCTGGAGAGAAACCGGGATATCGGGCGTTCAGTTCTTC.

This chain joins TRBV9 and TRBJ2-3, with 11 bases identical to TRBD1. Unmatched junction bases numbered 6, after V lost 4 bases and J lost 5 bases. Germline V gene lookup returns CDR1 SGDLS and CDR2 YYNGEE. The CDR3 runs 15 residues. The CDR3 region has the DNA TGTGCCAGCAGCTCAACCGGGACAGGGGGAGATACGCAGTATTTT. This translates into CASSSTGTGGDTQYF.

Details on this clonotype: A much larger clone differs from this one at a single base, so this may be a read error. The V gene is TRBV7-9, the J gene TRBJ2-3; 9 bases line up with TRBD2. Per the germline V gene, CDR1 is SEHNR and CDR2 is FQNEAQ (reference sequence). The CDR3 has 16 residues. CDR3 residues: CASTQDGGRDPDMQYF. For the CDR3, the DNA is TGTGCCAGCACCCAGGACGGCGGGAGGGACCCAGATATGCAGTATTTT.

A few counts support this clonotype. The rearrangement uses TRBV2 and TRBJ2-3, with TRBD2 identical over 10 bases. The CDR3 is 17 amino acids. V shed 1 base and J 3 bases; nucleotides not matched to a gene: 7. Germline V gives CDR1 SNHLY, CDR2 FYNNEI. The CDR3 sequence: CASSEELSGGKTDTQYF. The CDR3 nucleotides are TGTGCCAGCAGTGAAGAACTTAGCGGGGGGAAAACAGATACGCAGTATTTT.

This clonotype was seen at least ten times. The CDR3 nucleotides are TGCGCCAGCAGCCACTCCACGGACAGGGGGCCCATGAACACTGAAGCTTTCTTT. Residues: CASSHSTDRGPMNTEAFF. V is TRBV4-1 and J is TRBJ1-1; 11 bases line up with TRBD1. The CDR3 is 18 residues long. The J segment lost 0 bases and the V segment lost 3 bases, leaving 9 bases of the junction unmatched. Germline CDR1 MGHRA, CDR2 YSYEKL.

This clonotype has a count of ten or more. This rearrangement joins TRBV29-1 to TRBJ1-2; possible D gene TRBD1, 5 bases. This CDR3 contains 12 residues. Germline CDR1 reads SQVTM; CDR2 reads ANQGSEA. The V end lost 5 bases, the J end lost 2 bases, and 9 bases lay between the germline ends. CDR3 DNA: TGCAGCGTTCTACAGGAGAACTATGGCTACACCTTC. Translated, it gives CSVLQENYGYTF.

This clonotype occurred many times. This chain joins TRBV2 and TRBJ1-2; D call uncertain. The CDR3 consists of 13 residues. In germline, CDR1 is SNHLY, CDR2 FYNNEI. Trimming left V 2 bases short and J 6 bases short, with 10 bases between. CDR3 residues: CASSELGSDGYTF. The CDR3, as DNA: TGTGCCAGCAGTGAATTGGGATCGGATGGCTACACCTTC.

This clonotype was seen more than once but under ten times. One end of the junction does not line up with germline, which may come from a read error. The chain recombines TRBV29-1 with TRBJ2-3; D is perhaps TRBD1 or TRBD2 (5 bases each). CDR1 SQVTM and CDR2 ANQGSEA come from the germline V gene. CDR3 size: 13 residues. The CDR3 sequence is CSIPSGSTGTQYF. The CDR3 DNA reads TGCAGCATTCCATCGGGGAGCACAGGTACGCAGTATTTT.

This clonotype was counted only a few times. The chain combines TRBV7-9 with TRBJ1-4, with a possible D match to TRBD1 (6 bases). The CDR3 spans 12 residues. CDR1 SEHNR and CDR2 FQNEAQ come from the germline V gene (reference sequence). Trimming took off 6 bases at V and 7 bases at J, with 9 bases between the two ends. CDR3 loop: CASSSGAEKLFF. CDR3 nucleotide sequence: TGTGCCAGCAGTTCAGGGGCTGAAAAACTGTTTTTT.